Below, 10 T cell receptor beta chains from the same sample are listed, as sequenced in a study of shared clonotypes between healthy human individuals. Clones were read by immunoSEQ multiplex PCR, and TCRdb kept only the in-frame ones, dropping some. The sample contains 1.4 million to 1.5 million clones, roughly 95% of which appear only once. Specimen: naive CD4+ T cells sorted from blood. Subset noted: CD45RA+ positively selected. The origin of the receptors is a man in his thirties or forties in good health.

DNA of the CDR3: TGTGCCAGCAGCTTGGGGGCAGGACTAGCGGGACGCTCCTACAATGAGCAGTTCTTC. Translation gives CASSLGAGLAGRSYNEQFF. J is TRBJ2-1 and V is TRBV5-5, with 12 bases that match TRBD2. Germline values: CDR1 SGHKS, CDR2 YYEKEE (reference sequence). The CDR3 is made up of 19 amino acids. The V and J ends lost 0 bases and 0 bases, in that order; junction bases with no gene match: 7.

This clone was observed a few times. The chain has TRBV11-2 and TRBJ2-7, with 9 bases lining up with TRBD2. Per germline, CDR1 SGHAT and CDR2 FQNNGV. The CDR3 length is 14 residues. The ends lost 7 bases at V and 6 bases at J; junction bases unmatched: 10. The CDR3 sequence is CASTIAGDSGEQYF. CDR3 bases: TGTGCCAGCACCATAGCGGGAGATTCTGGCGAGCAGTACTTC.

V and J are TRBV5-4 and TRBJ2-3; 7 nucleotides align to TRBD2. This CDR3 is built from 15 residues. Germline CDR1 reads SGHNT; CDR2 reads YYREEE (reference sequence). V dropped 0 bases and J dropped 3; count of bases not matched to a gene: 4. The CDR3 DNA reads TGTGCCAGCAGCTTGGGGCGGGGGTTAACAGATACGCAGTATTTT. This gives the protein CASSLGRGLTDTQYF.

This chain uses TRBV7-8 with TRBJ1-5, with 7 nucleotides matching TRBD1. Germline values: CDR1 SGHVS, CDR2 FQNEAQ. V shed 6 bases and J 0 bases; nucleotides not matched to a gene: 11. The CDR3 covers 17 residues. The CDR3 sequence is CASSWGTARVSNQPQHF. The CDR3, as DNA: TGTGCCAGCAGTTGGGGGACAGCGAGGGTTAGCAATCAGCCCCAGCATTTT.

V gene TRBV7-9 combines with J gene TRBJ2-2; no clear D gene. Trimming removed 7 bases at V and 6 bases at J, with 6 bases between. CDR1 is SEHNR and CDR2 is FQNEAQ in the germline V gene (reference sequence). The CDR3 is made up of 11 amino acids. Here the CDR3 reads CASNLSGELFF. In DNA form, the CDR3 reads TGTGCCAGCAACCTTTCCGGGGAGCTGTTTTTT.

The chain carries TRBV11-2 and TRBJ1-3; TRBD1 agrees at 10 bases. Looked up from germline, CDR1 is SGHAT and CDR2 is FQNNGV. After removal of 5 bases from V and 1 base from J, the junction contained 8 bases not matched to a gene. CDR3 size: 17 residues. The DNA for the CDR3 is TGTGCCAGCAGCCCACATGGGGGACAGGGGTCTGGAAACACCATATATTTT. It yields the protein CASSPHGGQGSGNTIYF. Filled out from reference TRBV11-2 and TRBJ1-3, the complete variable domain reads EAGVAQSPRYKIIEKRQSVAFWCNPISGHATLYWYQQILGQGPKLLIQFQNNGVVDDSQLPKDRFSAERLKGVDSTLKIQPAKLEDSAVYLCASSPHGGQGSGNTIYFGEGSWLTVV.

The V call is TRBV6-5, the J call TRBJ2-5; perhaps D is TRBD1 or TRBD2 (5 bases each). This CDR3 has 14 residues. CDR1 is MNHEY, CDR2 SVGAGI, per germline. The V end was cut by 5 bases, the J end by 2 bases, with 12 bases between. The CDR3 DNA is TGTGCCAGCAGTGCAGGGACGGTTCAAGAGACCCAGTACTTC. Its translation: CASSAGTVQETQYF.

This clone was seen only once. The chain couples TRBV13 to TRBJ2-6, with D unclear. V was shortened by 1 base and J by 1 base, with 11 bases between the two germline ends. From germline, CDR1 is PRHDT and CDR2 FYEKMQ (reference sequence). CDR3 length: 17 residues. The CDR3 nucleotides read TGTGCCAGCAGCTTAGTGCTCGGTACATCTGGGGCCAACGTCCTGACTTTC. This codes for CASSLVLGTSGANVLTF.

This clone was seen a handful of times. V gene TRBV7-7 combines with J gene TRBJ2-2, with D unresolved. V was trimmed by 0 bases and J by 7 bases, leaving 6 bases between them. Germline V gene lookup returns CDR1 SSHAT and CDR2 FNYEAQ (reference sequence). The CDR3 extends over 13 amino acids. The CDR3, as DNA: TGTGCCAGCAGCTTAGCGGTGGGCGGGGAGCTGTTTTTT. Translating gives CASSLAVGGELFF.

V usage is TRBV11-3 and J usage is TRBJ2-7; 8 bases are a match to TRBD1. Unmatched junction bases numbered 5, after V lost 4 bases and J lost 0 bases. CDR3 length: 15 amino acids. Germline-derived CDR1 and CDR2 are SGHNT and YENEEA. CDR3 sequence: CASSSGGVSSYEQYF. The CDR3, as DNA: TGTGCCAGCAGCTCAGGGGGCGTGAGCTCCTACGAGCAGTACTTC.